This paragraph covers one T cell receptor beta chain sequence. This entry is derived from a study of shared clonotypes between healthy human individuals. The data were produced by immunoSEQ multiplex PCR, yet TCRdb's version contains in-frame clones alone and is incomplete. Seen here are around 700,000 clones, around 67% observed once, and the top ten hold approximately 1.7%. V lost 1 base to trimming and J lost 13 bases, with 20 bases between them. The CDR3 length is 14 residues. Germline V gives CDR1 SGHRS, CDR2 YFSETQ. This rearrangement joins TRBV5-1 to TRBJ2-5, with a weak D call TRBD2 (6 bases). The source of this sequence is a woman aged 25 to 39 in good health. The material sequenced was memory CD4+ T cells sorted from blood. As to subset: CD45RA-negative fraction. The CDR3 DNA reads as TGCGCCAGCAGCTTGACGGGGGTGCAGACCTCCTGGTACTTC. This gives the protein CASSLTGVQTSWYF.